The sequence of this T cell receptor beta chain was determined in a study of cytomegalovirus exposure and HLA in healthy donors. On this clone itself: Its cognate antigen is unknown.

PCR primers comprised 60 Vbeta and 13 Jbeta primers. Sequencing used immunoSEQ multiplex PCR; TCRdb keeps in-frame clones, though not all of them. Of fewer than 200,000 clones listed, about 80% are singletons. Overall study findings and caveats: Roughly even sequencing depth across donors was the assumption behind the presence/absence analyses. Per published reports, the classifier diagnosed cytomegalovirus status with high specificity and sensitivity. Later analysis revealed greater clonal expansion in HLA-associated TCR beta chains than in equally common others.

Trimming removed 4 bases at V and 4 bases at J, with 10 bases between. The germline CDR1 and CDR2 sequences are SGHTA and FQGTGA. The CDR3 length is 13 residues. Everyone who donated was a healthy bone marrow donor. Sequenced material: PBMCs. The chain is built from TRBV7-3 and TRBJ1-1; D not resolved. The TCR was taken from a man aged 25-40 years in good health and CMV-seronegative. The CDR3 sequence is CASSSSGRTEAFF. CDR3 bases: TGTGCCAGCAGCTCGAGCGGACGCACTGAAGCTTTCTTT.